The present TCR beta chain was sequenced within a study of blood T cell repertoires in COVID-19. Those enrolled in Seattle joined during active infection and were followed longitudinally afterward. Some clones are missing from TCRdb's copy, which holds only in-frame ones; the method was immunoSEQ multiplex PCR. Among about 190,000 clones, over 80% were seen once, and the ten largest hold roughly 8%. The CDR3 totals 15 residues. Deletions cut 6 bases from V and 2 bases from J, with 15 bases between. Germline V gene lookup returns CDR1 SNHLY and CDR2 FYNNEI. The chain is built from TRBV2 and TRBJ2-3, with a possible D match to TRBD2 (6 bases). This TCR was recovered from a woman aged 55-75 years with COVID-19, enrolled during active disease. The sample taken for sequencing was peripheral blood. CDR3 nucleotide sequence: TGTGCCAGCAGAAAGATCCCGGGGGTCACAGATACGCAGTATTTT. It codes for CASRKIPGVTDTQYF. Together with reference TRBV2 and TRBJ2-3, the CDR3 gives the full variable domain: EPEVTQTPSHQVTQMGQEVILRCVPISNHLYFYWYRQILGQKVEFLVSFYNNEISEKSEIFDDQFSVERPDGSNFTLKIRSTKLEDSAMYFCASRKIPGVTDTQYFGPGTRLTVL.